A selection of T cell receptor beta chains follows, all from one sample in a study of shared clonotypes between healthy human individuals. Repertoires were generated with immunoSEQ multiplex PCR, while TCRdb's copy carries only in-frame clones and drops some. The sample shows about 2 million clones, roughly 94% of them seen only once. Specimen: naive CD8+ T cells sorted from blood. The receptors come from a man younger than 35 in good health. Both conserved end residues are trimmed from each CDR3. Clone size is not always given. Where it is, it says once, few, many or a class for expanded clones.

v_call: TRBV2
clone_size: .
j_call: TRBJ2-7
cdr3_length: 10
cdr3_aa: ASSEESYEQY

v_call: TRBV7-3
clone_size: .
j_call: TRBJ2-1
cdr3_length: 14
cdr3_aa: ASSLNLAGVHNEQF

v_call: TRBV30
clone_size: .
j_call: TRBJ2-7
cdr3_length: 9
cdr3_aa: ACTQGGEQY

v_call: TRBV30
clone_size: .
j_call: TRBJ1-4
cdr3_length: 10
cdr3_aa: AWSVSGEKLF

v_call: TRBV19
clone_size: .
j_call: TRBJ2-3
cdr3_length: 13
cdr3_aa: ASSTQAGPADTQY

v_call: TRBV6-6
clone_size: .
j_call: TRBJ1-1
cdr3_length: 12
cdr3_aa: ASSYTEGNTEAF

v_call: TRBV4-3
clone_size: .
j_call: TRBJ2-7
cdr3_length: 11
cdr3_aa: ASSQGPAYEQY

v_call: TRBV6-5
clone_size: .
j_call: TRBJ2-1
cdr3_length: 13
cdr3_aa: ASSYSRPSYNEQF

v_call: TRBV6-6
clone_size: .
j_call: TRBJ2-7
cdr3_length: 12
cdr3_aa: ASSYSGSSYEQY

v_call: TRBV4-3
clone_size: .
j_call: TRBJ1-5
cdr3_length: 16
cdr3_aa: ASSQVFIEGPSKQPQH

v_call: TRBV29-1
clone_size: .
j_call: TRBJ2-2
cdr3_length: 10
cdr3_aa: SAREGAGELF

v_call: TRBV7-8
clone_size: .
j_call: TRBJ1-3
cdr3_length: 14
cdr3_aa: ASSEDRAGSGNTIY

v_call: TRBV7-9
clone_size: .
j_call: TRBJ2-1
cdr3_length: 12
cdr3_aa: ASSLGASPHEQF

v_call: TRBV12-2
clone_size: .
j_call: TRBJ2-1
cdr3_length: 16
cdr3_aa: ASRLGGIAGGPYNEQF

v_call: TRBV2
clone_size: .
j_call: TRBJ1-5
cdr3_length: 16
cdr3_aa: ASGGLPLGIYSNQPQH

v_call: TRBV5-1
clone_size: .
j_call: TRBJ2-2
cdr3_length: 13
cdr3_aa: ASSQDRQNTGELF

v_call: TRBV29-1
clone_size: .
j_call: TRBJ2-3
cdr3_length: 11
cdr3_aa: STVVPGTDTQY

v_call: TRBV7-9
clone_size: .
j_call: TRBJ2-1
cdr3_length: 12
cdr3_aa: ASSSLGLYNEQF

v_call: TRBV27
clone_size: .
j_call: TRBJ1-2
cdr3_length: 10
cdr3_aa: ASSPGGYGYT

v_call: TRBV29-1
clone_size: .
j_call: TRBJ2-5
cdr3_length: 11
cdr3_aa: SVRALFGETQY

v_call: TRBV29-1
clone_size: .
j_call: TRBJ2-1
cdr3_length: 15
cdr3_aa: SVEDQAGGPYYNEQF

v_call: TRBV7-6
clone_size: .
j_call: TRBJ2-6
cdr3_length: 14
cdr3_aa: ASSSLGVSGANVLT

v_call: TRBV18
clone_size: .
j_call: TRBJ1-1
cdr3_length: 12
cdr3_aa: ASSPDRGLTEAF

v_call: TRBV28
clone_size: .
j_call: TRBJ2-1
cdr3_length: 13
cdr3_aa: ASSFRDLLFREQF

v_call: TRBV7-9
clone_size: .
j_call: TRBJ1-6
cdr3_length: 13
cdr3_aa: ASSPLFHPDSPLH

v_call: TRBV9
clone_size: .
j_call: TRBJ2-7
cdr3_length: 11
cdr3_aa: ASSTQGDYEQY

v_call: TRBV9
clone_size: once
j_call: TRBJ2-5
cdr3_length: 13
cdr3_aa: ASSVAGHNQETQY

v_call: TRBV2
clone_size: .
j_call: TRBJ1-4
cdr3_length: 12
cdr3_aa: ASSGVGPNEKLF

v_call: TRBV2
clone_size: .
j_call: TRBJ1-5
cdr3_length: 14
cdr3_aa: ASSEYGDLGNQPQH

v_call: TRBV27
clone_size: .
j_call: TRBJ1-1
cdr3_length: 11
cdr3_aa: ASSFAGNTEAF

v_call: TRBV6-5
clone_size: .
j_call: TRBJ2-7
cdr3_length: 11
cdr3_aa: ASSDGAGYEQY

v_call: TRBV4-1
clone_size: .
j_call: TRBJ1-4
cdr3_length: 15
cdr3_aa: ASSQDPYQGVSEKLF

v_call: TRBV5-6
clone_size: .
j_call: TRBJ2-7
cdr3_length: 10
cdr3_aa: ASSSGRYEQY

v_call: TRBV7-2
clone_size: .
j_call: TRBJ2-1
cdr3_length: 12
cdr3_aa: ASSLYDSGNEQF

v_call: TRBV2
clone_size: .
j_call: TRBJ1-5
cdr3_length: 12
cdr3_aa: ASSEEGYNQPQH

v_call: TRBV23-1
clone_size: once
j_call: TRBJ1-5
cdr3_length: 17
cdr3_aa: ASRPTTTGVLYRNQPQH

v_call: TRBV29-1
clone_size: once
j_call: TRBJ2-3
cdr3_length: 16
cdr3_aa: SVDGPARRETSTDTQY

v_call: TRBV6-5
clone_size: .
j_call: TRBJ2-2
cdr3_length: 13
cdr3_aa: ASSAWGGAAGELF

v_call: TRBV20-1
clone_size: .
j_call: TRBJ2-7
cdr3_length: 9
cdr3_aa: SAQGDYEQY

v_call: TRBV27
clone_size: once
j_call: TRBJ1-1
cdr3_length: 15
cdr3_aa: ASSFQGHDRWNTEAF

v_call: TRBV6-5
clone_size: .
j_call: TRBJ1-5
cdr3_length: 13
cdr3_aa: ASSSEPLGNQPQH

v_call: TRBV7-5
clone_size: .
j_call: TRBJ2-3
cdr3_length: 12
cdr3_aa: ARSRGQSTDTQY

v_call: TRBV28
clone_size: .
j_call: TRBJ2-7
cdr3_length: 12
cdr3_aa: ASSFRTATYEQY

v_call: TRBV13
clone_size: .
j_call: TRBJ1-2
cdr3_length: 13
cdr3_aa: ASSLKQGRHYGYT

v_call: TRBV7-2
clone_size: .
j_call: TRBJ2-3
cdr3_length: 14
cdr3_aa: ASSLGFGGFTDTQY

v_call: TRBV5-6
clone_size: .
j_call: TRBJ2-1
cdr3_length: 13
cdr3_aa: ASSLPWDYYNEQF

v_call: TRBV9
clone_size: .
j_call: TRBJ2-3
cdr3_length: 14
cdr3_aa: ASSDTSGGFADTQY

v_call: TRBV6-5
clone_size: .
j_call: TRBJ2-1
cdr3_length: 12
cdr3_aa: ASSYSIPPNEQF

v_call: TRBV6-5
clone_size: .
j_call: TRBJ2-2
cdr3_length: 11
cdr3_aa: ASSNIRTGELF

v_call: TRBV5-4
clone_size: .
j_call: TRBJ2-4
cdr3_length: 12
cdr3_aa: ASSTSGSKNIQY

v_call: TRBV6-1
clone_size: .
j_call: TRBJ1-2
cdr3_length: 13
cdr3_aa: ASSEDGVLYYGYT

v_call: TRBV9
clone_size: .
j_call: TRBJ2-1
cdr3_length: 10
cdr3_aa: ASSPGSDEQF

v_call: TRBV4-1
clone_size: .
j_call: TRBJ2-7
cdr3_length: 12
cdr3_aa: ASSPRDDSYEQY

v_call: TRBV11-2
clone_size: .
j_call: TRBJ2-7
cdr3_length: 14
cdr3_aa: ASSSAGLAAEYEQY

v_call: TRBV6-5
clone_size: .
j_call: TRBJ1-2
cdr3_length: 12
cdr3_aa: ASSYSEGDYGYT